Below, 19 T cell receptor beta chains from the same sample are listed, as sequenced in a study of T cells in Graves' hyperthyroidism and ophthalmopathy. RNA transcripts yielded amplified TCR beta CDR3 regions. The HTBI primer set served for first-round RT-PCR of the TCR CDR3. In TCRdb, the multiplex PCR reads were re-called with MiXCR into one record per CDR3 protein. Among approximately 640,000 distinct CDR3 sequences listed, less than 45% were seen once. Sequences were obtained from peripheral blood or thyroid tissue (not recorded which). The receptors shown here come from an adult man with Graves' disease, either hyperthyroidism or ophthalmopathy (not recorded which).

The V call is TRBV20-1, the J call TRBJ2-7; the D is unclear. This CDR3 is built from 13 residues. V gave up 1 base and J gave up 2 bases, with 9 bases separating them. Looked up from germline, CDR1 is DFQATT and CDR2 is SNEGSKA (reference sequence). The CDR3 spells CSARVARAYEQYF. The CDR3 coding sequence is TGCAGTGCTAGAGTGGCGCGTGCCTACGAGCAGTACTTC.

V usage is TRBV7-2 and J usage is TRBJ1-3, with 7 bases lining up with TRBD1. The CDR3 is 16 residues long. In germline, CDR1 is SGHTA, CDR2 FQGNSA. Trimming took 4 bases from V and 6 from J; bases not matched to a gene: 12. The CDR3 sequence is CASSSRSGTVLNTIYF. The CDR3 DNA is TGTGCCAGCAGCTCTCGAAGTGGGACAGTGTTAAACACCATATATTTT.

CDR3 in DNA: TGTGCCAGCAGCTTGGGGGTGGGGCTAGCGGGCTCTGGGGCCAACGTCCTGACTTTC. Protein: CASSLGVGLAGSGANVLTF. This chain connects TRBV7-2 to TRBJ2-6; 8 bases line up with TRBD2. CDR1 and CDR2 from the germline V gene are SGHTA and FQGNSA. This CDR3 comprises 19 residues. V was pared by 3 bases and J by 0 bases, with 10 bases of the junction left unmatched.

The V call is TRBV2, the J call TRBJ1-1, with D perhaps matching TRBD1 (5 bases). Germline CDR1 and CDR2: SNHLY and FYNNEI. V lost 1 base and J 10 bases, leaving 16 bases between the germline ends. This CDR3 region has 14 residues. The CDR3 DNA reads TGTGCCAGCAGTGAAGATGGGGGGTCTTCTTTAGCTTTCTTT. This gives the protein CASSEDGGSSLAFF.

In its sample, this clonotype was seen a few times. The rearrangement joins TRBV6-6 to TRBJ2-5; D may be TRBD1 (5 bases). Germline V gene lookup returns CDR1 MNHNY and CDR2 SVGAGI (reference sequence). The CDR3 length is 14 residues. V gave up 5 bases and J gave up 3 bases, with 13 bases separating them. The chain's CDR3 is CASSDVDREETQYF. As DNA, the CDR3 is TGTGCCAGCAGTGACGTCGACAGAGAAGAGACCCAGTACTTC.

Many counts were recorded for this clonotype. This sequence joins TRBV7-6 and TRBJ1-1, with a tentative D call TRBD1 (5 bases). The CDR3 consists of 15 residues. V gave up 0 bases and J gave up 1 base, with 9 bases separating them. Germline CDR1 SGHVS, CDR2 FNYEAQ. The DNA for the CDR3 is TGTGCCAGCAGCTTAGCAACGGGACGGAACACTGAAGCTTTCTTT. It encodes CASSLATGRNTEAFF. The full variable domain, with the rest looked up from reference TRBV7-6 and TRBJ1-1, is GAGVSQSPRYKVTKRGQDVALRCDPISGHVSLYWYRQALGQGPEFLTYFNYEAQQDKSGLPNDRFSAERPEGSISTLTIQRTEQRDSAMYRCASSLATGRNTEAFFGQGTRLTVV.

V is TRBV29-1 and J is TRBJ2-2, with D possibly being TRBD1 or TRBD2 (5 bases each). Trimming shortened V by 4 bases and J by 8 bases, and 17 bases separated the two germline ends. The CDR3 covers 14 residues. The germline V gene has CDR1 SQVTM and CDR2 ANQGSEA. For the CDR3, the DNA is TGCAGCGTTGGAGGCGGGCAGGGCTCTGGGGAGCTGTTTTTT. Protein product: CSVGGGQGSGELFF.

The chain joins TRBV20-1 to TRBJ1-3, with TRBD1 identical over 7 bases. Losses at the gene ends were 3 bases for V and 0 bases for J; bases not matched to a gene: 5. Germline assignment: CDR1 DFQATT and CDR2 SNEGSKA (reference sequence). This CDR3 is 15 amino acids long. CDR3 DNA sequence: TGCAGTGCTAGGAAACAGGGGTCCTCTGGAAACACCATATATTTT. It encodes CSARKQGSSGNTIYF.

The sample holds many counts of this clonotype. The chain employs TRBV29-1 and TRBJ1-4; TRBD1 agrees at 7 bases. V dropped 7 bases and J dropped 7; count of bases not matched to a gene: 9. The CDR3 consists of 13 residues. Germline CDR1 reads SQVTM; CDR2 reads ANQGSEA. This CDR3 is CSATGKRGEKLFF. The CDR3 coding sequence is TGCAGCGCGACAGGGAAGAGGGGTGAAAAACTGTTTTTT.

This clonotype was recorded a few times. This chain connects TRBV9 to TRBJ1-1; the D gene is possibly TRBD1 (6 bases). V was shortened by 4 bases and J by 5 bases, with 18 bases between the two germline ends. CDR1 and CDR2 (germline): SGDLS, YYNGEE. The CDR3 totals 15 residues. In nucleotides, the CDR3 is TGTGCCAGCAGCCCCAGCGGGGGCTCGGGGACTGAAGCTTTCTTT. Encoded protein: CASSPSGGSGTEAFF.

The gene calls are TRBV6-1 and TRBJ2-2; D not certain. Germline V CDR1 and CDR2: MNHNS, SASEGT. CDR3 length equals 15 residues. Trimming took off 2 bases at V and 4 bases at J, with 11 bases between the two ends. CDR3 amino acids: CASSELGKGTGELFF. CDR3 DNA sequence: TGTGCCAGCAGTGAATTGGGGAAGGGCACCGGGGAGCTGTTTTTT.

The rearrangement links TRBV5-4 to TRBJ1-4; D ambiguous. V was pared by 6 bases and J by 8 bases, with 17 bases between. Looked up from germline, CDR1 is SGHNT and CDR2 is YYREEE (reference sequence). The CDR3 length is 14 residues. The CDR3 sequence: CASTKGGNGEKLFF. As DNA, the CDR3 is TGTGCCAGCACAAAGGGAGGGAATGGCGAAAAACTGTTTTTT.

This sequence joins TRBV20-1 and TRBJ1-6; the match to TRBD1 covers 10 bases. The CDR3 covers 13 residues. After removal of 3 bases from V and 9 bases from J, the junction contained 2 bases not matched to a gene. CDR1 is DFQATT, CDR2 SNEGSKA, per germline (reference sequence). The CDR3: CSARDRGSSPLHF. CDR3 DNA sequence: TGCAGTGCTAGGGACAGGGGGAGTTCACCCCTCCACTTT.

This clonotype was seen only a few times. The chain has TRBV28 and TRBJ2-5, with unresolved D. CDR3 size: 12 residues. Trimming took off 5 bases at V and 5 bases at J, with 9 bases between the two ends. The V gene's germline CDR1 is MDHEN and CDR2 SYDVKM. CDR3 coding DNA: TGTGCCAGCAGTCTCTATAAGGAGACCCAGTACTTC. This gives the protein CASSLYKETQYF.

This clonotype was seen a handful of times. The chain recombines TRBV10-2 with TRBJ2-7; the D is unclear. Germline V gives CDR1 WSHSY, CDR2 SAAADI. Deletions cut 10 bases from V and 3 bases from J, with 16 bases between. The CDR3 runs to 13 residues. The chain's CDR3 is CATTDQSFYEQYF. The CDR3 DNA is TGCGCCACAACGGACCAAAGCTTCTACGAGCAGTACTTC.

At least ten counts were recorded for this clonotype. The gene calls are TRBV2 and TRBJ1-2; D call uncertain. The V and J ends lost 5 bases and 4 bases respectively, with 14 bases between them. CDR1 and CDR2 (germline): SNHLY, FYNNEI. The CDR3 totals 14 residues. Written as DNA, the CDR3 is TGTGCCAGCAGTTCCGATCAGCCCCTCTATGGCTACACCTTC. It specifies CASSSDQPLYGYTF.

The rearrangement links TRBV2 to TRBJ2-7; either TRBD1 or TRBD2 may supply D (6 bases each). The V gene's germline CDR1 is SNHLY and CDR2 FYNNEI. V lost 7 bases to trimming and J lost 2 bases, with 9 bases between them. The CDR3 contains 12 residues. The CDR3 region has the DNA TGTGCCAGCAAGAGGGGGGCCTACGAGCAGTACTTC. Protein: CASKRGAYEQYF.

On this clonotype itself: With a much larger clone just one base away, this may be a read error. The gene calls are TRBV7-2 and TRBJ1-5; D call uncertain. The CDR3 covers 12 residues. Germline lookup yields CDR1 SGHTA and CDR2 FQGNSA. The CDR3 DNA follows: TGTGCCGGCAGCTTCTTGGGGCAGCCCCAGCATTTT. It specifies CAGSFLGQPQHF.

The V call is TRBV29-1, the J call TRBJ1-5; maybe TRBD1 (5 bases). The CDR3 length is 13 residues. Trimming shortened V by 8 bases and J by 6 bases, and 17 bases separated the two germline ends. Per germline, CDR1 SQVTM and CDR2 ANQGSEA. This CDR3 is CSLGGDVGQPQHF. CDR3 nucleotide sequence: TGCAGCCTGGGGGGGGATGTTGGTCAGCCCCAGCATTTT.